The 3 T cell receptor beta chains below were found in one sample sequenced in a study of CD8+ T cells in alopecia areata. Sequencing relied on a cDNA template that was reverse transcribed from extracted RNA. TCRdb keeps only in-frame clones here, not all; method: immunoSEQ multiplex PCR. The table shows over 150,000 clones, with roughly 50% occurring only once. The sequenced material came from CD8+ T cells sorted from blood. The receptor set was obtained from a human donor in good health.

V usage is TRBV29-1 and J usage is TRBJ2-1; TRBD1 matches at 9 bases. CDR1 is SQVTM, CDR2 ANQGSEA, per germline. The CDR3 spans 16 residues. The V segment lost 4 bases and the J segment 0 bases; nucleotides outside the gene matches: 7. In nucleotides, the CDR3 is TGCAGCGTTGCCTCGGGACAGGGAAGCTCCTACAATGAGCAGTTCTTC. Encoded protein: CSVASGQGSSYNEQFF.

CDR3 sequence: CASSIWDGAYEQYF. CDR3 nucleotide sequence: TGTGCCAGTAGTATCTGGGACGGAGCCTACGAGCAGTACTTC. The V and J genes are TRBV19 and TRBJ2-7, with D tentatively TRBD1 or TRBD2 (5 bases each). V was clipped by 3 bases and J by 2 bases, with 11 bases between them. The CDR3 runs to 14 residues. The germline gives CDR1 LNHDA, CDR2 SQIVND (reference sequence). Together with reference TRBV19 and TRBJ2-7, the CDR3 gives the full variable domain: DGGITQSPKYLFRKEGQNVTLSCEQNLNHDAMYWYRQDPGQGLRLIYYSQIVNDFQKGDIAEGYSVSREKKESFPLTVTSAQKNPTAFYLCASSIWDGAYEQYFGPGTRLTVT.

With regard to this clone: The sample holds other DNA sequences that translate to the same CDR3. The chain carries TRBV5-1 and TRBJ1-2; D ambiguous. The CDR3 runs 13 residues. CDR1 SGHRS and CDR2 YFSETQ come from the germline V gene. Trimming took 0 bases from V and 2 from J, leaving 5 bases between them. As DNA, the CDR3 is TGCGCCAGCAGCTTGGTTGGCAACTATGGCTACACCTTC. It codes for CASSLVGNYGYTF. The full variable domain, rest sourced from reference TRBV5-1 and TRBJ1-2, is KAGVTQTPRYLIKTRGQQVTLSCSPISGHRSVSWYQQTPGQGLQFLFEYFSETQRNKGNFPGRFSGRQFSNSRSEMNVSTLELGDSALYLCASSLVGNYGYTFGSGTRLTVV.